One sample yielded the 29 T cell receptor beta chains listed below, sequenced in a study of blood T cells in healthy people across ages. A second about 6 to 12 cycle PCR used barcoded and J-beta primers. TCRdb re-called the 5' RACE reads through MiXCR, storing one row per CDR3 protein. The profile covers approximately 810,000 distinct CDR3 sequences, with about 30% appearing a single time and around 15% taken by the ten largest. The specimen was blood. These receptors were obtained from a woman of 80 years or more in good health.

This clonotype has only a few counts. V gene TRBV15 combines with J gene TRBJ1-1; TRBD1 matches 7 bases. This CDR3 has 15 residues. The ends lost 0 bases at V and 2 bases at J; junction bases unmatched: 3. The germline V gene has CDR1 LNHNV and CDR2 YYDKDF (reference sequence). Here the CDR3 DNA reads TGTGCCACCAGCAGAGAGGGGACAGTAAACACTGAAGCTTTCTTT. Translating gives CATSREGTVNTEAFF.

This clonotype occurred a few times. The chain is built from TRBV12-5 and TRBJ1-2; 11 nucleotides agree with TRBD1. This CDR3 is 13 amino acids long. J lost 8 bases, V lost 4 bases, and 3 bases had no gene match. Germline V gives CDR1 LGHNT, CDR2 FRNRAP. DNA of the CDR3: TGTGCTAGTGGTTACGGGACAGGGGGGGGCTACACCTTC. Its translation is CASGYGTGGGYTF.

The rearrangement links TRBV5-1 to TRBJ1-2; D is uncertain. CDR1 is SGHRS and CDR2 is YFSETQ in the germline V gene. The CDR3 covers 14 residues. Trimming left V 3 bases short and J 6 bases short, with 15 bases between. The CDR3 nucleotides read TGCGCCAGCAGCTCCCTCTCAGGCACGGATGGCTACACCTTC. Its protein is CASSSLSGTDGYTF.

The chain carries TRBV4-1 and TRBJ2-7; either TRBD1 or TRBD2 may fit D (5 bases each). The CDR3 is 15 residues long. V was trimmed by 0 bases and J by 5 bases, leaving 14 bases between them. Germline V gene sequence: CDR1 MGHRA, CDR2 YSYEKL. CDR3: CASSQDGTPSDEQYF. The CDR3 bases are TGCGCCAGCAGCCAAGATGGGACCCCATCCGACGAGCAGTACTTC.

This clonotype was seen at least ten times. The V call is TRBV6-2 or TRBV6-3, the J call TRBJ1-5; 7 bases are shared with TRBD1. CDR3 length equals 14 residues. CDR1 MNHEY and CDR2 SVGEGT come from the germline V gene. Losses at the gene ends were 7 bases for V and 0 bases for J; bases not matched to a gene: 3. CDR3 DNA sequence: TGTGCCAGCAAGACAGGGATTAGCAATCAGCCCCAGCATTTT. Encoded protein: CASKTGISNQPQHF.

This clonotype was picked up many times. The CDR3 DNA is TGTGCCAGCAGTGTCAAACTAGCGGGGGGGTACCAAGAGACCCAGTACTTC. Residues: CASSVKLAGGYQETQYF. The rearrangement links TRBV12-3 or TRBV12-4 to TRBJ2-5, with 13 bases identical to TRBD2. V lost 5 bases, J lost 0 bases, and 6 bases stayed unmatched. This CDR3 region has 17 residues.

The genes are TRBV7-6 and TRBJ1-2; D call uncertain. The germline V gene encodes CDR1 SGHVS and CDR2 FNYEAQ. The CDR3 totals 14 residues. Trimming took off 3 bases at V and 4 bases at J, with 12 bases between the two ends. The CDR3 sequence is CASSLAAAGYGYTF. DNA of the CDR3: TGTGCCAGCAGCTTGGCGGCGGCAGGCTATGGCTACACCTTC.

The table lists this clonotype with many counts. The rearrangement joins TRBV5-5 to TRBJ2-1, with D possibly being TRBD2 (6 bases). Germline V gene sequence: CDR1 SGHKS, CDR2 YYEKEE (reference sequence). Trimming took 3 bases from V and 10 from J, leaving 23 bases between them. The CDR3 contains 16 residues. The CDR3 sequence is CASSSIGTSLGGEQFF. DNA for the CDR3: TGTGCCAGCAGCTCAATAGGGACTTCCCTTGGGGGGGAGCAGTTCTTC.

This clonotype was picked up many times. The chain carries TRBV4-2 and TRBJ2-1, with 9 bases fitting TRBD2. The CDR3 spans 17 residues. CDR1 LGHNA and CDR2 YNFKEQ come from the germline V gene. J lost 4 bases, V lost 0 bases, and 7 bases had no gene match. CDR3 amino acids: CASSQEVGTSLYNEQFF. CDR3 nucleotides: TGTGCCAGCAGCCAAGAGGTGGGGACTAGCCTGTACAATGAGCAGTTCTTC.

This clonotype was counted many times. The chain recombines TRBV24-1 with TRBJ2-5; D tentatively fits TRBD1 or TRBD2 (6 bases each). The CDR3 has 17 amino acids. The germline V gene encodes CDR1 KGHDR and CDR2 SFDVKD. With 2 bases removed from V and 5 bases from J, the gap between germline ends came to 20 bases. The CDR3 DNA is TGTGCCACCAGTGATTGGGGTGGAAGGGGGGCCGGCGAGACCCAGTACTTC. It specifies CATSDWGGRGAGETQYF.

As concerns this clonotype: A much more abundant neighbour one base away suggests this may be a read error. CDR3 loop: CASSYTSTQFF. The DNA of the CDR3 is TGTGCCAGCAGTTACACCTCGACCCAGTTCTTC. V usage is TRBV6-6 and J usage is TRBJ2-1; no clear D gene. Trimming took 2 bases from V and 13 from J, leaving 9 bases between them. There are 11 residues in the CDR3. Germline loops: CDR1 MNHNY, CDR2 SVGAGI (reference sequence).

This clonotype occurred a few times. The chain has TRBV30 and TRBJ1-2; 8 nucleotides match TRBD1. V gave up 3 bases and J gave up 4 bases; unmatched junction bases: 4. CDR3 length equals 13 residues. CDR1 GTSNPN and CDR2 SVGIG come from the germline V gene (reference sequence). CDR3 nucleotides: TGTGCCTGGAGGGGGACAGGTTTCTATGGCTACACCTTC. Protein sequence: CAWRGTGFYGYTF. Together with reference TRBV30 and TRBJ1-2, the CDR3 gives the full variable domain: SQTIHQWPATLVQPVGSPLSLECTVEGTSNPNLYWYRQAAGRGLQLLFYSVGIGQISSEVPQNLSASRPQDRQFILSSKKLLLSDSGFYLCAWRGTGFYGYTFGSGTRLTVV.

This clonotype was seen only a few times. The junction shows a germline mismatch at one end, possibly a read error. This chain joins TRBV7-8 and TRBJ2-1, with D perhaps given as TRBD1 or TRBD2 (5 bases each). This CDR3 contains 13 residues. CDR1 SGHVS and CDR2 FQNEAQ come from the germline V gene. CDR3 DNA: TGTGCCAGCAACTTAGGCAGGGAGCGAGAGCAGTTCTTC. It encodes CASNLGREREQFF.

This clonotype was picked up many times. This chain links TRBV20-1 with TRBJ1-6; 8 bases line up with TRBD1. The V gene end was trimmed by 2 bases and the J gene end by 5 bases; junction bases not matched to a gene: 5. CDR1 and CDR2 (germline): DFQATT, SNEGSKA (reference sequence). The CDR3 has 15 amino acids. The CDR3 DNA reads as TGCAGTGCTAGACCCCCGACAGGGGATAATTCACCCCTCCACTTT. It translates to CSARPPTGDNSPLHF.

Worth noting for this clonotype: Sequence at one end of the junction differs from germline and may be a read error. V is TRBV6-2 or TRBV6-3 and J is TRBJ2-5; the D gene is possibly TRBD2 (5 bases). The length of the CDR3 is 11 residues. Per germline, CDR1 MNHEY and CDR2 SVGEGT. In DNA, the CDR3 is TGTACCAGCGGACGGACTCATGGCCAGTACTTC. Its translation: CTSGRTHGQYF.

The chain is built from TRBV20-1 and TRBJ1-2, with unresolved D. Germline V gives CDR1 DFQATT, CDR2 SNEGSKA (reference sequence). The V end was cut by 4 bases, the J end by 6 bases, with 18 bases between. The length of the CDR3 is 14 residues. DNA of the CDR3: TGCAGTGCTATCGATACGGGGATCATGGATGGCTACACCTTC. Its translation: CSAIDTGIMDGYTF.

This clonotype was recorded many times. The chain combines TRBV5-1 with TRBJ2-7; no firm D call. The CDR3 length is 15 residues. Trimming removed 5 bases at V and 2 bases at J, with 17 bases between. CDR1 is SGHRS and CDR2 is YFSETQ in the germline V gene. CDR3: CASRVDLVGTYEQYF. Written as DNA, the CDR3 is TGCGCCAGCAGGGTGGACCTCGTGGGTACCTACGAGCAGTACTTC.

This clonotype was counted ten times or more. The CDR3 DNA reads as TGTGCCAGCAGCTTAGACACCCGACAGGGGAGTAGGTATAATGAGCAGTTCTTC. Amino acid sequence: CASSLDTRQGSRYNEQFF. This rearrangement joins TRBV7-2 to TRBJ2-1; TRBD1 agrees at 8 bases. CDR1 is SGHTA and CDR2 is FQGNSA in the germline V gene. The CDR3 has 18 residues. The V segment lost 1 base and the J segment 7 bases; nucleotides outside the gene matches: 15.

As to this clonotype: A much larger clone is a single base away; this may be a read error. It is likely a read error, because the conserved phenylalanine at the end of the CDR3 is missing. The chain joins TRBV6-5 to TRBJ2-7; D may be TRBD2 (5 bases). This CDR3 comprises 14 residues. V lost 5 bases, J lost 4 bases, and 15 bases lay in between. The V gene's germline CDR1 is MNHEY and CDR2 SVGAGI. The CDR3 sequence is CASSREPKSYEQYI. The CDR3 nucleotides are TGTGCCAGCAGTCGGGAACCAAAAAGTTACGAGCAGTACATC.

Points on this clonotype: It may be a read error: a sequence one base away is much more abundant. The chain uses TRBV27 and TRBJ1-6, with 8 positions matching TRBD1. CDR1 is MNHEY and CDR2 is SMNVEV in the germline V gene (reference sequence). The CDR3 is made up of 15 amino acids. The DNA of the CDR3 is TGTGCCAGCAGTTTAGGACAGGGTTATAATTCACCCCCCCACTTT. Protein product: CASSLGQGYNSPPHF.

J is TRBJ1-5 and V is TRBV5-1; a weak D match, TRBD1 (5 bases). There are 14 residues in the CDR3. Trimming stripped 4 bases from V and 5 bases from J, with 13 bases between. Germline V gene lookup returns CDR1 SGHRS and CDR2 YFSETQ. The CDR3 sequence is CASSPQGFYQPQHF. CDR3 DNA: TGCGCCAGCAGCCCCCAGGGCTTTTATCAGCCCCAGCATTTT.

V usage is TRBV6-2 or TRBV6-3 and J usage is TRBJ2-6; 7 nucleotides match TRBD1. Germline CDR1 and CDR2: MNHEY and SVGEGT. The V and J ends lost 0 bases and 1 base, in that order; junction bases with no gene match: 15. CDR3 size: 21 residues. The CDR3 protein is CASSYSGNDRVNYSGANVLTF. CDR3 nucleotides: TGTGCCAGCAGTTACTCAGGGAACGACAGGGTCAACTATTCTGGGGCCAACGTCCTGACTTTC.

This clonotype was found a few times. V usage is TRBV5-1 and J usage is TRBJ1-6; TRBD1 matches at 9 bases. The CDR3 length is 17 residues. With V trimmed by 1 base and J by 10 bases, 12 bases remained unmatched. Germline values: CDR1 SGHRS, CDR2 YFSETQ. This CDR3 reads CASSLLTPGQGESPLHF. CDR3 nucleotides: TGCGCCAGCAGCTTGTTGACCCCGGGACAGGGTGAATCACCCCTCCACTTT.

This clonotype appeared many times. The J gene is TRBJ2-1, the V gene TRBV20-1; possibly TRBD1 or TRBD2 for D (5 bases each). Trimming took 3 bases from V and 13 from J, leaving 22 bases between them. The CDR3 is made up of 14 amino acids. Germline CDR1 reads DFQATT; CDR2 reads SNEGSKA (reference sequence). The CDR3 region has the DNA TGCAGTGCTAGGGCCTTCGGGGACCTACTCCCCCAGTTCTTC. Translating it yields CSARAFGDLLPQFF.

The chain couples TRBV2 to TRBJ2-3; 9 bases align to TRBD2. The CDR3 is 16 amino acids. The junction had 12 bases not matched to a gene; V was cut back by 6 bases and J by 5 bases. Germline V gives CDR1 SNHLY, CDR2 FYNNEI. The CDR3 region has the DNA TGTGCCAGCAGCCCAAGAGCGGGGGGCTTGGTAGATACGCAGTATTTT. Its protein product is CASSPRAGGLVDTQYF.

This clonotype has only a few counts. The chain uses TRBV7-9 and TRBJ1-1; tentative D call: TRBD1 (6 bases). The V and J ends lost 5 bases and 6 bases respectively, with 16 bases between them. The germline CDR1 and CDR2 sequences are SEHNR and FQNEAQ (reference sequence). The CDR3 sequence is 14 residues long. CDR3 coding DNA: TGTGCCAGCAGCCTTTTGGGGGCGCGGGCTGAAGCTTTCTTT. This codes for CASSLLGARAEAFF.

Written as DNA, the CDR3 is TGTGCCAGCAATCCACGGACAGGCCCGAGCTCCTATAATTCACCCCTCCACTTT. Protein product: CASNPRTGPSSYNSPLHF. The V call is TRBV6-1, the J call TRBJ1-6, with 7 nucleotides matching TRBD1. Germline assignment: CDR1 MNHNS and CDR2 SASEGT. This CDR3 region has 18 residues. The V gene end was trimmed by 7 bases and the J gene end by 0 bases; junction bases not matched to a gene: 12.

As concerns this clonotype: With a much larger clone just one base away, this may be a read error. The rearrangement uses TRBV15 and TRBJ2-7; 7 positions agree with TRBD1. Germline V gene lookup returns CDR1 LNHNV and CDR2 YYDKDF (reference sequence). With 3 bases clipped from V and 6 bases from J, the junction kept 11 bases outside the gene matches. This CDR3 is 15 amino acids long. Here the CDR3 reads CATSSLQGSRSEQYF. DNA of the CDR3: TGTGCCACCAGCAGTCTACAGGGGAGCAGAAGCGAGCAGTACTTC.

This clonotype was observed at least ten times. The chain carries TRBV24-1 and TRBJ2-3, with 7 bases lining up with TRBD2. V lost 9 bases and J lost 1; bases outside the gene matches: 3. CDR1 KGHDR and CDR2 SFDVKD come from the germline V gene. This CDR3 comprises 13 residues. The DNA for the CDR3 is TGTGCCACCGGCCGGGGGGGCACAGATACGCAGTATTTT. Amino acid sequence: CATGRGGTDTQYF.